Listed here are 2 T cell receptor beta chains from one sample, sequenced in a study of T cells after yellow fever vaccination. From the 5' RACE reads, TCRdb called clonotypes with MiXCR, one entry per CDR3 protein. Altogether 300,000 or so distinct CDR3 sequences are present, approximately 10% being singletons, with the ten largest covering about 3.5%. Specimen: CD4+ T cells sorted from PBMCs, collected 5 days after the yellow fever booster vaccination. Receptor source: a man between 18 and 35 years old who received the YFV17D yellow fever vaccine.

The gene calls are TRBV29-1 and TRBJ1-1, with TRBD1 matching 8 bases. CDR1 is SQVTM, CDR2 ANQGSEA, per germline. The V and J ends lost 6 bases and 1 base, in that order; junction bases with no gene match: 7. There are 14 residues in the CDR3. CDR3 sequence: CSVTQGATNTEAFF. The CDR3 coding sequence is TGCAGCGTAACCCAGGGGGCCACGAACACTGAAGCTTTCTTT. The whole variable domain, remainder taken from reference TRBV29-1 and TRBJ1-1, is SAVISQKPSRDICQRGTSLTIQCQVDSQVTMMFWYRQQPGQSLTLIATANQGSEATYESGFVIDKFPISRPNLTFSTLTVSNMSPEDSSIYLCSVTQGATNTEAFFGQGTRLTVV.

This clonotype was found many times. This chain connects TRBV5-6 to TRBJ2-1; D may match TRBD1 or TRBD2 (5 bases each). This CDR3 has 14 residues. The V end lost 1 base, the J end lost 10 bases, and 15 bases lay between the germline ends. Germline V gene data show CDR1 as SGHDT and CDR2 as YYEEEE. CDR3 loop: CASSLIGPGDEQFF. The CDR3 DNA follows: TGTGCCAGCAGCTTGATAGGGCCTGGGGACGAGCAGTTCTTC.